This TCR beta chain was obtained from a study of OX40 agonist ivuxolimab in advanced cancers. Sequenced by immunoSEQ multiplex PCR; TCRdb stores in-frame clones only, minus some. The data hold 50,000 or so clones, with around 80% observed a single time. CDR3 length: 14 residues. CDR1 and CDR2 from the germline V gene are SNHLY and FYNNEI. Note on this clone: An end of the junction does not agree with germline; a read error may underlie this.

The chain is built from TRBV2 and TRBJ1-2; 12 positions match TRBD1. The source of this sequence is an adult with an advanced solid tumor such as melanoma, head and neck, liver or kidney cancer. The sample consisted of CD4+ or CD8+ T cells sorted from blood, taken in a trial of the OX40 agonist ivuxolimab. In DNA form, the CDR3 reads TGTGCCAGCAGTGAAGCGGGACAGGGGGCTCCCTCTTCCTTC. Translation gives CASSEAGQGAPSSF.